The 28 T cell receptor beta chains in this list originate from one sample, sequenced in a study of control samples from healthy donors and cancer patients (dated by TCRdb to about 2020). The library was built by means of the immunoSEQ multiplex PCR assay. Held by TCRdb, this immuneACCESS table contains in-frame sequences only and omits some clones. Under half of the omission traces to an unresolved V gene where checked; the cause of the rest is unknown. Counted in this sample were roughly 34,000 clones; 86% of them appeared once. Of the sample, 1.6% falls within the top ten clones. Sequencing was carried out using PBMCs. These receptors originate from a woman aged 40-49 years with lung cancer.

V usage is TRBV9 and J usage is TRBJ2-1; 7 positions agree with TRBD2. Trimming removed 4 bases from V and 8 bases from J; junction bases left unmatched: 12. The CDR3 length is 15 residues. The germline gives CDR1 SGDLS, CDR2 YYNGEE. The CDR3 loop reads CASSLQASGVYEQFF. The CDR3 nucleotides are TGTGCCAGCAGCCTACAAGCTAGCGGTGTCTATGAGCAGTTCTTC.

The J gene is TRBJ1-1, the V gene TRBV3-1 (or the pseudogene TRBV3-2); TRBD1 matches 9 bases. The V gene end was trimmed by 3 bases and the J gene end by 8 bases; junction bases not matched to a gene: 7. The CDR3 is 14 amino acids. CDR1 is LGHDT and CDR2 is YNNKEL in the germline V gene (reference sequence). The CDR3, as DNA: TGTGCCAGCAGCCATTGGGAGGGGACAGGGGAAGCTTTCTTT. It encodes CASSHWEGTGEAFF.

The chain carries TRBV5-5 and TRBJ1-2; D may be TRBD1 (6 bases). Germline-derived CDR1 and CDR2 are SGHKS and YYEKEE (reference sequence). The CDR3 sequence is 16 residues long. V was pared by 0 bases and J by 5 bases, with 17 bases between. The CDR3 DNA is TGTGCCAGCAGCTTGGACGGGGGCAGGGGATTATATGGCTACACCTTC. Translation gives CASSLDGGRGLYGYTF.

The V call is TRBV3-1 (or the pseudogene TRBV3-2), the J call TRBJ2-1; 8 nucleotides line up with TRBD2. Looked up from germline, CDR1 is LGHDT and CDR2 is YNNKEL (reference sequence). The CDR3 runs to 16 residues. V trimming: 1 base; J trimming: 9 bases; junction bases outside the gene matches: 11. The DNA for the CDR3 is TGTGCCAGCAGCCAAGTGCGGGGGGCCCCCCCGGCTGAGCAGTTCTTC. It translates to CASSQVRGAPPAEQFF.

CDR3 nucleotides: TGTGCCAGCAGCCCGATTGGGGGGTTGAACACTGAAGCTTTCTTT. Translation: CASSPIGGLNTEAFF. The chain links TRBV5-6 to TRBJ1-1; D might be TRBD1 (5 bases). This CDR3 is 15 amino acids long. Trimming shortened V by 4 bases and J by 0 bases, and 13 bases separated the two germline ends. Germline loops: CDR1 SGHDT, CDR2 YYEEEE. Variable domain in full (rest from reference TRBV5-6 and TRBJ1-1): DAGVTQSPTHLIKTRGQQVTLRCSPKSGHDTVSWYQQALGQGPQFIFQYYEEEERQRGNFPDRFSGHQFPNYSSELNVNALLLGDSALYLCASSPIGGLNTEAFFGQGTRLTVV.

CDR3 sequence: CASSQSLAGYNEQFF. The CDR3 DNA is TGTGCCAGCAGCCAATCCCTAGCGGGTTACAATGAGCAGTTCTTC. This chain connects TRBV3-1 (or the pseudogene TRBV3-2) to TRBJ2-1, with 8 bases that match TRBD2. This CDR3 spans 15 amino acids. CDR1 is LGHDT, CDR2 YNNKEL, per germline (reference sequence). J was trimmed by 4 bases and V by 2 bases; bases with no gene match: 4.

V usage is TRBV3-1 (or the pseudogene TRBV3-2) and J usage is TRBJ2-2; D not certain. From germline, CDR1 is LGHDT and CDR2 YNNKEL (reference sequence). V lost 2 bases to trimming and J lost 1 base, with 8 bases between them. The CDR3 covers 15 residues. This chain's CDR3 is CASSQRSGNTGELFF. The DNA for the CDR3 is TGTGCCAGCAGCCAACGGTCAGGGAACACCGGGGAGCTGTTTTTT.

This CDR3 reads CASSQELYDGIQPQHF. CDR3 in DNA: TGCGCCAGCAGCCAAGAATTATATGACGGGATCCAGCCCCAGCATTTT. The chain uses TRBV4-1 and TRBJ1-5; no clear D. The germline V gene encodes CDR1 MGHRA and CDR2 YSYEKL. V lost 0 bases to trimming and J lost 7 bases, with 16 bases between them. The CDR3 loop spans 16 amino acids.

The CDR3 reads CASRPPDRGRETQYF. Written as DNA, the CDR3 is TGCGCCAGCAGACCTCCGGACAGGGGGCGTGAGACCCAGTACTTC. This sequence joins TRBV23-1 and TRBJ2-5, with 11 bases aligning to TRBD1. TRBV23-1 is flagged as an ORF with uncertain function. Germline trimming cut 6 bases from V and 5 bases from J; bases unmatched to any gene: 8. This CDR3 has 15 residues.

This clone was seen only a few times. CDR3 nucleotides: TGTGCCAGCAGCTTCGACACGGGCAACGTCCTGACTTTC. It yields the protein CASSFDTGNVLTF. The chain uses TRBV7-9 and TRBJ2-6, with no clear D. The CDR3 has 13 residues. Germline V lookup: CDR1 SEHNR, CDR2 FQNEAQ (reference sequence). V was pared by 3 bases and J by 9 bases, with 9 bases between.

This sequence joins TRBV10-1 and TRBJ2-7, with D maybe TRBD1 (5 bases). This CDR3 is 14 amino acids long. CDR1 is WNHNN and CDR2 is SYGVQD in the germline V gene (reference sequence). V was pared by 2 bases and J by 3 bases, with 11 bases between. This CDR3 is CASSEATAFYEQYF. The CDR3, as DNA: TGCGCCAGCAGTGAGGCGACAGCCTTCTACGAGCAGTACTTC.

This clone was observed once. In DNA, the CDR3 is TGTGCCAGCAGCACTAACAGAGGAGGCGAGAAGCAGTTCTTC. The encoded protein is CASSTNRGGEKQFF. This chain joins TRBV7-8 and TRBJ2-1; the D gene is possibly TRBD2 (5 bases). The CDR3 loop spans 14 amino acids. V was shortened by 5 bases and J by 11 bases, with 19 bases between the two germline ends. Germline V gene lookup returns CDR1 SGHVS and CDR2 FQNEAQ.

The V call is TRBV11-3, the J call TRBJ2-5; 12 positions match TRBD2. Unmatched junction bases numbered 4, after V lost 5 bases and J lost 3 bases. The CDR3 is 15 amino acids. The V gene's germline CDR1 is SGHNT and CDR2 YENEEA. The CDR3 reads CASSTRLAGEETQYF. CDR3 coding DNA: TGTGCCAGCAGCACCCGACTAGCGGGAGAAGAGACCCAGTACTTC. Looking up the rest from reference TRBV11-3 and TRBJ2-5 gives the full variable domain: EAGVVQSPRYKIIEKKQPVAFWCNPISGHNTLYWYLQNLGQGPELLIRYENEEAVDDSQLPKDRFSAERLKGVDSTLKIQPAELGDSAVYLCASSTRLAGEETQYFGPGTRLLVL.

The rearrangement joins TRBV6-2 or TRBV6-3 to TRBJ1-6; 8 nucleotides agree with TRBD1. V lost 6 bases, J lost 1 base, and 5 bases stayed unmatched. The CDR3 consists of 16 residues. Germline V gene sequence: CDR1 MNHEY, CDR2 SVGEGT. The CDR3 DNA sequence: TGTGCCAGCAGCCCTCAGGGGGCTTCCTATAATTCACCCCTCCACTTT. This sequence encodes CASSPQGASYNSPLHF.

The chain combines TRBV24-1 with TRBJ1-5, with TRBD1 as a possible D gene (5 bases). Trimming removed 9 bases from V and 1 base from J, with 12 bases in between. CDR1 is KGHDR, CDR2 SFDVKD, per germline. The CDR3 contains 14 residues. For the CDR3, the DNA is TGTGCCACCCAAGGGACGGAGAGCAATCAGCCCCAGCATTTT. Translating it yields CATQGTESNQPQHF.

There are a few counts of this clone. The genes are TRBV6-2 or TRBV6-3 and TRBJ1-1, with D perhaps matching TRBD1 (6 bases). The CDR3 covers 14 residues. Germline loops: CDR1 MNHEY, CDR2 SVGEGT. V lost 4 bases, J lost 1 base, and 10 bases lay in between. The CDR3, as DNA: TGTGCCAGCAGTTTGCAGGGGACGAACACTGAAGCTTTCTTT. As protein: CASSLQGTNTEAFF.

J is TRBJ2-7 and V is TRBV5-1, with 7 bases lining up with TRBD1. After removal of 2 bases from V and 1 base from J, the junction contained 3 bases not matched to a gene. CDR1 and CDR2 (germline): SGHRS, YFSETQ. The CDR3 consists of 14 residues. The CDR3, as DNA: TGCGCCAGCAGCTTTACAGGGGTATCCTACGAGCAGTACTTC. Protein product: CASSFTGVSYEQYF.

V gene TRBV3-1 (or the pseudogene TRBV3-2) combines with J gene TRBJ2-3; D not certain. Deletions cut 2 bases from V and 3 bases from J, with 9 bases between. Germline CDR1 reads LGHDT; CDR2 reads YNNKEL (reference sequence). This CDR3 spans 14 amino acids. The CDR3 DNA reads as TGTGCCAGCAGCCAAACAAAACCTACAGATACGCAGTATTTT. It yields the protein CASSQTKPTDTQYF.

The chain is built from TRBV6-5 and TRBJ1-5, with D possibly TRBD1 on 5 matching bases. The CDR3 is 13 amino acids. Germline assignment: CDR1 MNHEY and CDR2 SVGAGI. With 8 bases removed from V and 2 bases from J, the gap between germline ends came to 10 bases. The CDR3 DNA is TGTGCCAGCCTAGGGACTGGCAATCAGCCCCAGCATTTT. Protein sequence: CASLGTGNQPQHF.

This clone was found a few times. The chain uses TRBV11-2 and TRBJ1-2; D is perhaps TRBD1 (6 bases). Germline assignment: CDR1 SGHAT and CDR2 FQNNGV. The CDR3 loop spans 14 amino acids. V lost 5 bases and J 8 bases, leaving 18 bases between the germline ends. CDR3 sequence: CASSPTGNPGGYTF. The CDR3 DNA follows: TGTGCCAGCAGCCCCACAGGGAATCCGGGGGGCTACACCTTC.

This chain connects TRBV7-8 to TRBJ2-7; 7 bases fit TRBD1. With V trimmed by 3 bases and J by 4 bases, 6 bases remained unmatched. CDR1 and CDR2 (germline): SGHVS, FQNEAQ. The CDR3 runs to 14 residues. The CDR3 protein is CASSLGQTPYEQYF. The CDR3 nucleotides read TGTGCCAGCAGCTTGGGACAGACTCCTTACGAGCAGTACTTC.

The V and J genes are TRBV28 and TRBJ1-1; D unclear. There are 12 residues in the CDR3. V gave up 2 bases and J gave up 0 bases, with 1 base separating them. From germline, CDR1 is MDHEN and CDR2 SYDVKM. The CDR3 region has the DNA TGTGCCAGCAGTTTAATGAACACTGAAGCTTTCTTT. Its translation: CASSLMNTEAFF. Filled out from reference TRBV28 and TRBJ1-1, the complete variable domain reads DVKVTQSSRYLVKRTGEKVFLECVQDMDHENMFWYRQDPGLGLRLIYFSYDVKMKEKGDIPEGYSVSREKKERFSLILESASTNQTSMYLCASSLMNTEAFFGQGTRLTVV.

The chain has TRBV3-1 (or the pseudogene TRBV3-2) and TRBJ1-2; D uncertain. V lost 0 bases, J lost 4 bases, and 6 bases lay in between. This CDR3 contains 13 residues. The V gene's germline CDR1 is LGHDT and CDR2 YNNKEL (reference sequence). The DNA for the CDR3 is TGTGCCAGCAGCCAAGATGGCGGCTATGGCTACACCTTC. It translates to CASSQDGGYGYTF.

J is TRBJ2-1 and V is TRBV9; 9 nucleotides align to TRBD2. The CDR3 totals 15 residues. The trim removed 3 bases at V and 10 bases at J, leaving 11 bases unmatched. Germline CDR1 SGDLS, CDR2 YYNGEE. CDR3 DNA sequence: TGTGCCAGCAGCGCGTCTGGCGGGGGGGCCCAAGAGCAGTTCTTC. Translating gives CASSASGGGAQEQFF.

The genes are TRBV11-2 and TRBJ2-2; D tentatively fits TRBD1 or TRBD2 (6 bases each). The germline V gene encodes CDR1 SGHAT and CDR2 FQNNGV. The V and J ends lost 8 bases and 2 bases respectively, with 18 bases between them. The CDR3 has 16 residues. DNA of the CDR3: TGTGCCAGCCACACTATACGGGGGCGAAACACCGGGGAGCTGTTTTTT. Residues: CASHTIRGRNTGELFF.

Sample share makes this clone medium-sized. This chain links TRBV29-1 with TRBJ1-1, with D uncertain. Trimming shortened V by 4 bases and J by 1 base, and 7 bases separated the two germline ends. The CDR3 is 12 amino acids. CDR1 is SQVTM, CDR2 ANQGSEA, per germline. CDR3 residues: CSVVRSNTEAFF. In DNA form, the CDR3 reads TGCAGCGTTGTTCGGTCGAACACTGAAGCTTTCTTT.

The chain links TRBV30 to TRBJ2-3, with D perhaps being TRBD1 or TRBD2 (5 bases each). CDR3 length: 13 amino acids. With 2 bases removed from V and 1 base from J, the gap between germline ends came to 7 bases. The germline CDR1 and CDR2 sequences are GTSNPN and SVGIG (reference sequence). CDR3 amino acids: CAWSLGGTDTQYF. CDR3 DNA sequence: TGTGCCTGGAGTTTGGGGGGCACAGATACGCAGTATTTT.

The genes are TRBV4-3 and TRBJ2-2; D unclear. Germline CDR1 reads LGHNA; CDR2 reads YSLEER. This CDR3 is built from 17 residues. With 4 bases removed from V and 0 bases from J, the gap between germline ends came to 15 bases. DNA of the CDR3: TGCGCCAGCAGCCCCCATCCCCACATAGCGAACACCGGGGAGCTGTTTTTT. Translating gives CASSPHPHIANTGELFF.